This TCR beta chain came from a study of cytomegalovirus exposure and HLA in healthy donors. Study findings and constraints: Differences between HLA loci emerged in a later analysis of TCR association rates, with DRB1 most and HLA-C fewest.

The study ran its PCR with 60 Vbeta and 13 Jbeta primers. The table came from immunoSEQ multiplex PCR; TCRdb's copy has only in-frame clones and leaves some out. The sample yields about 60,000 clones, around two thirds seen once. Concerning this clone: Its matching antigen is unknown.

The sequenced material came from PBMCs. The receptor comes from a woman in her sixties in good health and CMV-seropositive.

The CDR3 sequence: CAWNRGSSTEAFF. CDR3 sequence (DNA): TGTGCCTGGAACAGGGGATCGAGCACTGAAGCTTTCTTT. This chain connects TRBV30 to TRBJ1-1; TRBD1 agrees at 7 bases. The junction had 6 bases not matched to a gene; V was cut back by 4 bases and J by 4 bases. The CDR3 spans 13 residues. The V gene's germline CDR1 is GTSNPN and CDR2 SVGIG (reference sequence).